This T cell receptor beta chain came from a study of blood T cell repertoires in COVID-19. Study-level background: PBMCs, B-cell-depleted T cells, or T cells were the source of the cDNA or gDNA that made up the material.

Only in-frame clones appear in the TCRdb table, and some are missing; sequencing was by immunoSEQ multiplex PCR. In the table there are 300,000 to 350,000 clones, about nine tenths of which are singletons. V was shortened by 2 bases and J by 4 bases, with 3 bases between the two germline ends. Germline V CDR1 and CDR2: GTSNPN, SVGIG (reference sequence). The CDR3 consists of 11 residues. Sequencing was carried out using PBMCs or T cells enriched from blood (not recorded which). The chain has TRBV30 and TRBJ1-3; D remains unclear. The clonotype originates from a woman in her thirties who had been exposed to COVID-19. The CDR3 sequence is CAWSRGNTIYF. The CDR3, as DNA: TGTGCCTGGAGTCGGGGAAACACCATATATTTT.